This entry features one T cell receptor beta chain sequence. Its antigen is unknown. Sequencing used immunoSEQ multiplex PCR; TCRdb keeps in-frame clones, though not all of them. The sample has 300,000 to 400,000 clones, about 93% seen once. Time point denoted: blood from clinic visit 5 months post-surgery; TSC patient then seizure free. These data are taken from a study of brain T cells in children with intractable seizures. Study results and limitations: Pre-surgery blood may have been undersampled, hiding some clones.

The ends were cut back, 6 bases at V and 0 bases at J, with 18 bases in the middle. Germline loops: CDR1 MNHEY, CDR2 SVGEGT. CDR3 length equals 17 residues. This TCR derives from a boy less than two years old with tuberous sclerosis and intractable seizures. This sample comprised peripheral blood, obtained 4 to 5 months after surgery. V gene TRBV6-2 or TRBV6-3 combines with J gene TRBJ2-1; D is ambiguous. The CDR3 nucleotides read TGTGCCAGCAGCCCTCCTGATGCGACGAGCTCCTACAATGAGCAGTTCTTC. It specifies CASSPPDATSSYNEQFF.